The rows below give T cell receptor beta chains drawn from one sample of a study of blood T cell repertoires in COVID-19. Data came from immunoSEQ multiplex PCR; TCRdb stores just in-frame clones and leaves some out. Of roughly 90,000 clones listed, 90% are singletons. Sequencing was performed on peripheral blood. These receptors were obtained from a human donor with active COVID-19. The donor label of this sample is uncertain. CDR3s include the opening cysteine and the closing phenylalanine or tryptophan. D genes are given only for firm matches. Rows may omit the clone size; those that give it use once, few, many or a size class.

j_call clone_size v_call d_call cdr3_aa cdr3_nt
TRBJ1-2 . TRBV10-3 TRBD1 CAIRGTGSYGYTF TGTGCCATCAGGGGGACAGGGAGCTATGGCTACACCTTC
TRBJ2-7 . TRBV2 TRBD2 CASTRTTLAGENSYEQYF TGTGCCAGCACCCGGACGACCCTAGCGGGGGAGAACTCCTACGAGCAGTACTTC
TRBJ1-3 . TRBV4-3 . CASSQESGAFSGNTIYF TGCGCCAGCAGCCAAGAATCAGGGGCCTTCTCTGGAAACACCATATATTTT
TRBJ1-5 . TRBV5-8 TRBD1 CASSFVLAQGARGQPQHF TGTGCCAGCAGCTTCGTCCTAGCACAGGGGGCGCGAGGTCAGCCCCAGCATTTT
TRBJ2-4 . TRBV4-1 . CASRRYMTNGEGGLAKNIQYF TGCGCCAGCAGACGCTATATGACAAATGGAGAGGGGGGGTTAGCCAAAAACATTCAGTACTTC
TRBJ2-1 . TRBV5-5 TRBD1 CASSLGTGNYYNEQFF TGTGCCAGCAGCTTGGGGACAGGGAACTACTACAATGAGCAGTTCTTC
TRBJ2-7 . TRBV30 TRBD1 CAWSARTTGGYEQYF TGTGCCTGGAGTGCTCGAACGACAGGGGGATACGAGCAGTACTTC
TRBJ2-5 . TRBV7-6 TRBD2 CASSPSSGGAQETQYF TGTGCCAGCAGCCCCTCAAGCGGGGGGGCTCAGGAGACCCAGTACTTC
TRBJ2-3 . TRBV5-1 TRBD2 CASSLGSGGAGWGSADTQYF TGCGCCAGCAGCTTGGGAAGCGGGGGGGCCGGTTGGGGTTCCGCAGATACGCAGTATTTT
TRBJ2-2 . TRBV25-1 TRBD1 CASSHKQGSGAGELFF TGTGCCAGCAGTCATAAACAGGGGTCGGGCGCCGGGGAGCTGTTTTTT
TRBJ2-7 . TRBV6-5 TRBD2 CASTRGGRSSYEQYF TGTGCCAGCACCCGGGGGGGCCGGAGCTCCTACGAGCAGTACTTC
TRBJ1-2 . TRBV11-2 . CASSHGSNYGYTF TGTGCCAGCAGCCACGGGTCTAACTATGGCTACACCTTC
TRBJ2-5 . TRBV6-5 TRBD2 CASRSGGASRKTQYF TGTGCCAGCAGGAGCGGGGGCGCATCCCGGAAGACCCAGTACTTC
TRBJ2-2 . TRBV5-1 TRBD1 CASTGQGRTGELFF TGCGCCAGCACGGGACAGGGTCGTACCGGGGAGCTGTTTTTT
TRBJ1-1 . TRBV7-9 . CASREKVHTLLNTEAFF TGTGCCAGCAGAGAAAAGGTACACACACTATTAAACACTGAAGCTTTCTTT
TRBJ2-7 . TRBV6-5 . CASNPNAWEQYF TGTGCCAGCAATCCTAATGCGTGGGAGCAGTACTTC
TRBJ2-5 . TRBV7-3 TRBD1 CASSQGGQGARWTKTQYF TGTGCCAGCAGCCAAGGGGGACAGGGGGCGCGATGGACCAAAACCCAGTACTTC
TRBJ2-7 . TRBV2 . CASSSQGYEQYF TGTGCCAGCAGTTCCCAGGGGTACGAGCAGTACTTC
TRBJ2-7 . TRBV13 TRBD2 CATRASGAHDEQYF TGTGCCACCCGAGCTAGCGGGGCTCACGACGAGCAGTACTTC
TRBJ2-1 . TRBV3-1/TRBV3-2 . CASSLSPTGPYNEQFF TGTGCCAGCAGTTTGTCTCCTACAGGGCCCTACAATGAGCAGTTCTTC
TRBJ1-1 few TRBV7-2 . CASSLQGGALMNTEAFF TGTGCCAGCAGCCTTCAGGGTGGGGCACTCATGAACACTGAAGCTTTCTTT
TRBJ1-2 . TRBV27 TRBD1 CASSFRDSDYGYTF TGTGCCAGCAGTTTCCGGGACAGCGACTATGGCTACACCTTC
TRBJ1-4 . TRBV4-3 . CASSQDLGGSVREKLFF TGCGCCAGCAGCCAAGATTTAGGCGGGTCAGTCCGCGAAAAACTGTTTTTT
TRBJ2-6 . TRBV9 . CASSVRGLYSGANVLTF TGTGCCAGCAGCGTACGGGGACTGTACTCTGGGGCCAACGTCCTGACTTTC
TRBJ2-1 . TRBV29-1 TRBD1 CSVQGQYNEQFF TGCAGCGTTCAGGGACAGTACAATGAGCAGTTCTTC
TRBJ1-1 . TRBV5-1 TRBD1 CASSLQGDLGTEAFF TGCGCCAGCAGCCTACAGGGGGACTTGGGCACTGAAGCTTTCTTT
TRBJ2-5 . TRBV9 . CASTLGSNQETQYF TGTGCCAGCACCCTAGGGAGCAACCAAGAGACCCAGTACTTC
TRBJ1-1 . TRBV2 . CASNNNRAIREAFF TGTGCCAGCAATAACAACAGGGCAATTAGGGAAGCTTTCTTT
TRBJ2-1 . TRBV14 . CASSQDLARYGEQFF TGTGCCAGCAGCCAAGATCTGGCCAGGTATGGTGAGCAGTTCTTC
TRBJ2-3 . TRBV12-5 . CASGSPGTDTQYF TGTGCTAGTGGTTCTCCCGGGACAGATACGCAGTATTTT
TRBJ2-4 . TRBV6-2/TRBV6-3 . CASSYSGGLAKNIQYF TGTGCCAGCAGTTACTCCGGGGGACTAGCCAAAAACATTCAGTACTTC
TRBJ2-1 . TRBV5-1 TRBD2 CASSLTSGSPISYNEQFF TGCGCCAGCAGCTTGACTAGCGGGTCGCCTATATCCTACAATGAGCAGTTCTTC
TRBJ1-5 . TRBV7-9 . CASARDIQPQHF TGTGCCAGCGCTCGGGACATCCAGCCCCAGCATTTT
TRBJ1-2 . TRBV7-9 . CASSSTDSLAGYTF TGTGCCAGCAGCTCGACAGATTCCTTGGCTGGCTACACCTTC
TRBJ2-7 . TRBV4-1 . CASSPTGSHYEQYF TGCGCCAGCAGCCCGACTGGATCTCACTACGAGCAGTACTTC
TRBJ1-2 . TRBV27 TRBD1 CASRRLGQDSPGYTF TGTGCCAGCAGACGACTGGGACAGGATAGTCCTGGCTACACCTTC
TRBJ1-2 once TRBV7-2 . CASSLPGSYGYTF TGTGCCAGCAGCTTACCAGGGTCGTATGGCTACACCTTC
TRBJ2-5 . TRBV12-3/TRBV12-4 . CASRWTDQETQYF TGTGCCAGCAGATGGACAGACCAAGAGACCCAGTACTTC
TRBJ1-6 once TRBV2 TRBD1 CASRGQGALGSPLHF TGTGCCAGCAGAGGACAGGGGGCGCTTGGCTCACCCCTCCACTTT
TRBJ1-6 . TRBV6-5 . CASSYSGQTYNSPLHF TGTGCCAGCAGTTACTCAGGACAGACCTATAATTCACCCCTCCACTTT
TRBJ1-2 . TRBV4-1 TRBD1 CASSQGDRAFYGYTF TGCGCCAGCAGCCAAGGGGACAGGGCTTTCTATGGCTACACCTTC
TRBJ1-2 . TRBV5-8 TRBD1 CASSLFRGLGYTF TGTGCCAGCAGCTTGTTCAGGGGGCTCGGCTACACCTTC
TRBJ2-1 . TRBV28 . CASRSPWEGGQNEQFF TGTGCCAGCAGATCCCCCTGGGAGGGGGGTCAAAATGAGCAGTTCTTC
TRBJ2-2 . TRBV5-8 . CASSLQGWRSGELFF TGTGCCAGCAGCTTACAGGGTTGGCGCTCCGGGGAGCTGTTTTTT
TRBJ2-7 few TRBV21-1 . CASSRSGVRWSEQYF TGTGCCAGCAGCAGATCAGGGGTCAGGTGGAGCGAGCAGTACTTC
TRBJ1-5 . TRBV5-6 TRBD1 CASSGGQDSNQPQHF TGTGCCAGCAGCGGGGGACAGGACAGCAATCAGCCCCAGCATTTT
TRBJ2-7 once TRBV3-1/TRBV3-2 TRBD2 CASSQVGGNRSSYEQYF TGTGCCAGCAGCCAAGTCGGGGGGAACAGGAGCTCCTACGAGCAGTACTTC
TRBJ1-2 once TRBV14 TRBD1 CASSLDRGYGYTF TGTGCCAGCAGCCTCGACAGGGGCTATGGCTACACCTTC
TRBJ2-1 . TRBV9 . CASSEGVSSSYNEQFF TGTGCCAGCAGCGAGGGGGTATCAAGCTCCTACAATGAGCAGTTCTTC
TRBJ1-1 . TRBV19 TRBD1 CASTFLGQGNTEAFF TGTGCCAGTACCTTCCTCGGACAGGGGAACACTGAAGCTTTCTTT
TRBJ1-6 . TRBV5-1 TRBD1 CASSFWTGGNNSPLHF TGCGCCAGCAGCTTTTGGACAGGGGGGAATAATTCACCCCTCCACTTT
TRBJ1-5 . TRBV7-2 TRBD1 CASSLRTGISNQPQHF TGTGCCAGCAGCTTACGGACAGGGATTAGCAATCAGCCCCAGCATTTT
TRBJ2-5 . TRBV19 TRBD2 CASSFSGGVQETQYF TGTGCCAGTAGTTTCAGCGGGGGAGTCCAAGAGACCCAGTACTTC
TRBJ1-6 . TRBV6-5 . CASRTTPGSSSPLHF TGTGCCAGCAGAACTACGCCGGGGTCCAGCTCACCCCTCCACTTT
TRBJ2-1 many TRBV9 TRBD2 CASSGSGGIGYEQFF TGTGCCAGCAGCGGTAGCGGGGGGATCGGCTATGAGCAGTTCTTC
TRBJ1-4 . TRBV9 TRBD1 CASSSPGGTNEKLFF TGTGCCAGCAGCTCCCCAGGGGGGACTAATGAAAAACTGTTTTTT